These 27 T cell receptor beta chains came from one sample sequenced in a study of regulatory T cells after allogeneic stem cell transplantation. RNA was reverse transcribed by SMARTer RACE, then the TCR beta CDR3 region was amplified. TCRdb itself ran the 5' RACE reads through MiXCR, one entry per CDR3 protein. Among 4,000 to 5,000 distinct CDR3 sequences listed, approximately 96% were seen once. The material sequenced was sorted CD4+ T cells from blood (whether regulatory or conventional is not recorded), taken 30 days after allogeneic stem cell transplant. All receptors come from a human patient who had an allogeneic stem cell transplant, so the T cells may come from the graft donor.

Turning to this clonotype: One junction end does not reproduce the germline sequence, and a read error may be involved. This chain links TRBV20-1 with TRBJ1-5; D gene ambiguous. Germline-derived CDR1 and CDR2 are DFQATT and SNEGSKA (reference sequence). The CDR3 sequence is 14 residues long. CDR3 nucleotide sequence: TGTAAATCTAGTTGGTCAATGGGCAATCAGCCCCAGCATTTT. Translating it yields CKSSWSMGNQPQHF.

To note about this clonotype: Germline is not matched at one junction end, which may reflect a read error. The chain has TRBV29-1 and TRBJ2-1, with TRBD1 identical over 7 bases. Germline CDR1 is SQVTM and CDR2 is ANQGSEA. The length of the CDR3 is 16 residues. The CDR3 sequence: CGVTRGTGACYNEQFF. Here the CDR3 DNA reads TGCGGCGTCACCCGCGGCACAGGGGCCTGCTACAATGAGCAGTTCTTC.

Of note for this clonotype: One end of the junction is discordant with germline, which a read error may explain. The rearrangement joins TRBV29-1 to TRBJ2-1; 12 nucleotides match TRBD1. The V gene's germline CDR1 is SQVTM and CDR2 ANQGSEA. The CDR3 is 16 amino acids. As DNA, the CDR3 is TGCAGCGTGACCCCCGGGACAGGGGGCTCCTACAAGGAGCAAAACTTC. It is translated as CSVTPGTGGSYKEQNF.

About this clonotype: The conserved closing phenylalanine or tryptophan is absent in this CDR3, likely reflecting a read error. No DNA is shown, since the ends of the CDR3 on it are uncertain; the CDR3 is the one TCRdb lists. The genes are TRBV11-2 and TRBJ2-7; TRBD1 is the table's D call, not checked against the DNA. Termini included, the CDR3 measures 15 amino acids. From germline, CDR1 is SGHAT and CDR2 FQNNGV. The CDR3 region is CASSLAPGAPNEQSI.

A word on this clonotype: One end of the junction is discordant with germline, which a read error may explain. V and J are TRBV5-1 and TRBJ1-2; D not resolved. CDR3 length equals 15 residues. CDR1 and CDR2 (germline): SGHRS, YFSETQ. The chain's CDR3 is CSSSLRVETGSGHTF. CDR3 nucleotides: TGCTCCAGCAGCTTGAGGGTGGAAACCGGAAGTGGCCATACCTTC.

The J gene is TRBJ2-5, the V gene TRBV5-1; D remains ambiguous. Trimming shortened V by 3 bases and J by 11 bases, and 17 bases separated the two germline ends. The CDR3 has 13 amino acids. CDR1 and CDR2 from the germline V gene are SGHRS and YFSETQ. The CDR3 loop reads CASSWTVSTKQYF. The CDR3 DNA is TGCGCCAGCAGCTGGACGGTTTCGACGAAACAGTACTTC.

A remark on this clonotype: The junction does not match germline at one end; this may be a read error. This chain joins TRBV20-1 and TRBJ2-5; 9 nucleotides align to TRBD2. The CDR3 totals 14 residues. Germline V gene lookup returns CDR1 DFQATT and CDR2 SNEGSKA (reference sequence). The CDR3 spells CGARVGAGGETQYF. For the CDR3, the DNA is TGCGGCGCTAGGGTCGGGGCGGGAGGGGAGACGCAGTACTTC.

Notes on this clonotype: One junction end does not reproduce the germline sequence, and a read error may be involved. The chain carries TRBV20-1 and TRBJ2-5; perhaps TRBD2 as D (7 bases). CDR1 and CDR2 from the germline V gene are DFQATT and SNEGSKA (reference sequence). The CDR3 is 14 residues long. CDR3 sequence: CRAMVGGPRETQYF. The DNA of the CDR3 is TGCCGTGCTATGGTCGGGGGGCCCCGGGAGACCCAGTACTTC.

Notes on this clonotype: An end of the junction does not agree with germline; a read error may underlie this. The rearrangement links TRBV5-1 to TRBJ2-1; the D gene is possibly TRBD2 (5 bases). The CDR3 loop spans 18 amino acids. CDR1 is SGHRS and CDR2 is YFSETQ in the germline V gene. CDR3 residues: CASSLGASWRFAYKEQFF. The CDR3 nucleotides read TGCGCCAGCAGCTTGGGGGCGAGCTGGAGGTTCGCCTACAAGGAGCAGTTCTTC.

As regards this clonotype: The junction shows a germline mismatch at one end, possibly a read error. The chain carries TRBV5-1 and TRBJ1-2; D is possibly TRBD1 (6 bases). CDR1 SGHRS and CDR2 YFSETQ come from the germline V gene. There are 14 residues in the CDR3. In DNA form, the CDR3 reads TGCGCCAGCAGCTTGAAGAGGGGGAACTATGGCTACGCCTTC. Protein product: CASSLKRGNYGYAF.

For the CDR3, the DNA is TGCGCCATCAACTTGAGGGGCGACACGGATTATGGCTACACCTTC. Amino acids: CAINLRGDTDYGYTF. This sequence joins TRBV5-1 and TRBJ1-2; a weak D match, TRBD1 (5 bases). This CDR3 comprises 15 residues. From germline, CDR1 is SGHRS and CDR2 YFSETQ. V was trimmed by 9 bases and J by 5 bases, leaving 23 bases between them.

The rearrangement links TRBV5-1 to TRBJ2-7; maybe TRBD2 (5 bases). The CDR3 sequence is 16 residues long. Trimming cost V 4 bases and J 2 bases, with 19 bases left between them. CDR1 and CDR2 from the germline V gene are SGHRS and YFSETQ. The CDR3 DNA is TGCGCCAGCAGCCGAACAGCCGGGAACGGAGCCTACGAGCAGTACTTC. Amino acids: CASSRTAGNGAYEQYF.

Of note for this clonotype: The germline gene is not matched at one end of the junction; a read error may be the cause. The rearrangement links TRBV5-1 to TRBJ2-7; D ambiguous. The germline CDR1 and CDR2 sequences are SGHRS and YFSETQ. This CDR3 contains 15 residues. The CDR3, as DNA: TGCATCAGCAGCTCGCTGGCCGGCTCCATGCACGCGCAGTACTTT. This gives the protein CISSSLAGSMHAQYF.

In regard to this clonotype: At one boundary the junction diverges from the germline segment, which might be a read error. The chain is built from TRBV2 and TRBJ2-2; TRBD2 agrees at 9 bases. The CDR3 sequence is 16 residues long. Per germline, CDR1 SNHLY and CDR2 FYNNEI. The CDR3 here is CGSSGKLAGLEGKLFF. The DNA for the CDR3 is TGTGGCAGCAGTGGCAAGCTAGCGGGGTTGGAAGGAAAGCTGTTTTTT.

This clonotype appeared once. At one end the junction does not follow the germline gene, possibly because of a read error. The chain couples TRBV20-1 to TRBJ2-2, with D tentatively TRBD1 (7 bases). The germline gives CDR1 DFQATT, CDR2 SNEGSKA (reference sequence). CDR3 size: 18 residues. CDR3 in DNA: TGCAGTGCTAGAGGGGGCGGGGCCAGGACAGGCGGCGCCGGAGAGCTGTTTTTT. This translates into CSARGGGARTGGAGELFF.

With respect to this clonotype: The final CDR3 position lacks the conserved phenylalanine or tryptophan, pointing to a likely read error. The limits of the CDR3 on the DNA are not certain, so only TCRdb's listed CDR3 is given. The V and J genes are TRBV5-1 and TRBJ2-5; TRBD2 was called by the table and not checked on the DNA. The CDR3 is 12 amino acids in total, end residues counted. Germline-derived CDR1 and CDR2 are SGHRS and YFSETQ. CDR3 in amino acids: CASSLPAKTRYL.

This sequence joins TRBV18 and TRBJ1-2; 10 nucleotides agree with TRBD1. Germline lookup yields CDR1 KGHSH and CDR2 LQKENI. V shed 6 bases and J 14 bases; nucleotides not matched to a gene: 15. There are 14 residues in the CDR3. The CDR3: CASSSSDRGTGLTF. The CDR3 DNA reads TGTGCCAGCTCCTCCTCGGACAGGGGGACTGGCTTGACCTTC.

To note about this clonotype: Compared with germline, one end of the junction differs, possibly owing to a read error. The chain links TRBV5-1 to TRBJ2-7; 9 bases agree with TRBD2. The CDR3 consists of 15 residues. Germline V CDR1 and CDR2: SGHRS, YFSETQ. CDR3 sequence reads: CTSGVLAGSMYEQYF. The DNA for the CDR3 is TGCACCAGCGGCGTGCTAGCGGGATCCATGTACGAGCAGTACTTC. Full variable domain (outside the CDR3, taken from reference TRBV5-1 and TRBJ2-7): KAGVTQTPRYLIKTRGQQVTLSCSPISGHRSVSWYQQTPGQGLQFLFEYFSETQRNKGNFPGRFSGRQFSNSRSEMNVSTLELGDSALYLCTSGVLAGSMYEQYFGPGTRLTVT.

On this clonotype itself: The junction departs from the called germline gene at one end, perhaps through a read error. CDR3 in amino acids: CTSRLPPKAYNEQNF. CDR3 sequence (DNA): TGTACCAGCAGATTACCCCCAAAGGCCTACAACGAGCAGAACTTC. The chain links TRBV11-2 to TRBJ2-7; D unresolved. Germline CDR1 is SGHAT and CDR2 is FQNNGV. The CDR3 is 15 residues long.

The rearrangement joins TRBV29-1 to TRBJ2-1; 12 nucleotides match TRBD1. The germline V gene encodes CDR1 SQVTM and CDR2 ANQGSEA. The CDR3 has 16 residues. Unmatched junction bases numbered 13, after V lost 6 bases and J lost 7 bases. CDR3 protein: CSVPPGTGGSWNEQFF. The CDR3 DNA sequence: TGCAGCGTGCCCCCCGGGACAGGGGGCTCATGGAATGAGCAGTTCTTC.

As to this clonotype: The junction and the germline gene differ at one end; a read error may be behind it. The V call is TRBV20-1, the J call TRBJ2-5; D might be TRBD2 (6 bases). Per germline, CDR1 DFQATT and CDR2 SNEGSKA (reference sequence). This CDR3 has 15 residues. The CDR3 loop is CSARDGGRMEETLYF. The CDR3 bases are TGCAGTGCTAGAGATGGGGGGAGAATGGAAGAGACCCTGTACTTC.

J is TRBJ1-5 and V is TRBV20-1, with D unclear. The assigned J gene may be wrong: the sequence end matches TRBJ2-3 better. Per the germline V gene, CDR1 is DFQATT and CDR2 is SNEGSKA (reference sequence). CDR3 length equals 14 residues. CDR3: CSASWRMGNQPQYF. CDR3 DNA sequence: TGCAGTGCCAGCTGGCGAATGGGCAATCAGCCCCAGTATTTT.

The genes are TRBV5-8 and TRBJ1-5, with D possibly matching TRBD2 (6 bases). The assigned J gene may be wrong: the sequence end matches TRBJ2-3 better. The CDR3 loop spans 15 amino acids. Germline V lookup: CDR1 SGHTS, CDR2 YDEGEE. This chain's CDR3 is CSSSGPRTSDQTQYF. Here the CDR3 DNA reads TGTAGCAGCAGCGGGCCGCGTACCAGCGATCAGACCCAGTATTTT.

This clonotype was detected only once. Mismatch with germline at one junction end may stem from a read error. The V and J genes are TRBV5-4 and TRBJ2-5; 7 nucleotides agree with TRBD2. Germline V lookup: CDR1 SGHNT, CDR2 YYREEE (reference sequence). The CDR3 contains 15 residues. DNA of the CDR3: TGCGGCGGCAGCCTAAAGGCGCGGGGGAGAGAGACCCAGTACTTC. It specifies CGGSLKARGRETQYF.

This clonotype has only one observation. One end of the junction is discordant with germline, which a read error may explain. The V and J genes are TRBV7-3 and TRBJ2-6, with D possibly TRBD1 on 7 matching bases. There are 15 residues in the CDR3. The germline V gene encodes CDR1 SGHTA and CDR2 FQGTGA. CDR3 region: CASKKQGTGANVQTF. CDR3 coding DNA: TGTGCCAGTAAGAAACAGGGGACGGGGGCCAACGTCCAGACTTTC.

The chain carries TRBV5-1 and TRBJ2-7; TRBD2 is a possible D gene (6 bases). Germline-derived CDR1 and CDR2 are SGHRS and YFSETQ. CDR3 size: 15 residues. With 1 base removed from V and 9 bases from J, the gap between germline ends came to 20 bases. The CDR3 region has the DNA TGCGCCAGCAGCTTGCTGGCGGGATCCATGTGCGGGCAGTACTTC. Its protein product is CASSLLAGSMCGQYF.

On this clonotype itself: Germline and junction disagree at one end, which may indicate a read error. V usage is TRBV5-1 and J usage is TRBJ2-5; D remains ambiguous. CDR3 length: 19 residues. Germline assignment: CDR1 SGHRS and CDR2 YFSETQ. The CDR3 protein is CASSLFGPGRSGLQETHYF. In nucleotides, the CDR3 is TGCGCCAGCAGCTTGTTTGGGCCCGGCAGGTCTGGCCTCCAAGAGACCCACTACTTC.